This T cell receptor (beta chain) derives from a study of OX40 agonist ivuxolimab in advanced cancers. Across the whole study: Those enrolled were roughly 80% male, with a mean age of about 66 years and ages from roughly 20 to 90.

From germline, CDR1 is MNHNY and CDR2 SVGAGI (reference sequence). The CDR3 is 14 residues long. V lost 2 bases to trimming and J lost 6 bases, with 8 bases between them. TCRdb's copy holds only in-frame clones and misses some; the assay was immunoSEQ multiplex PCR. Of about 66,000 clones in the sample, approximately 87% were seen once. The clonotype comes from an adult with an advanced solid tumor such as melanoma, head and neck, liver or kidney cancer. The material sequenced was CD4+ or CD8+ T cells sorted from blood, taken in a trial of the OX40 agonist ivuxolimab. V is TRBV6-6 and J is TRBJ1-6; the D is unclear. CDR3 DNA sequence: TGTGCCAGCAGTTACGGGCAGATTAATTCACCCCTCCACTTT. It translates to CASSYGQINSPLHF.